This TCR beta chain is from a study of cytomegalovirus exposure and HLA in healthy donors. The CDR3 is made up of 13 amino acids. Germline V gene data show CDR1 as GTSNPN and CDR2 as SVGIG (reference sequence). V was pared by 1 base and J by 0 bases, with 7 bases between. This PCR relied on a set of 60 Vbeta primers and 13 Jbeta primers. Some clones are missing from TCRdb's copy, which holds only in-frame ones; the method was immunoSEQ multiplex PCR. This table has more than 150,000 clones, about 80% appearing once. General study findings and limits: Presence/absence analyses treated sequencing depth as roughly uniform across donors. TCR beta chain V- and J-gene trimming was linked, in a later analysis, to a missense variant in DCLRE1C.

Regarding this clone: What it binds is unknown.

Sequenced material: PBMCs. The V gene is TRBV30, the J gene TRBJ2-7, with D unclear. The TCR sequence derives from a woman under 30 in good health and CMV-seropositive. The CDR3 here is CAWSDLSSYEQYF. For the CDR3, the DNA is TGTGCCTGGAGTGATCTAAGCTCCTACGAGCAGTACTTC.